The subject of this entry is one T cell receptor (beta chain). Preparation of the TCRbeta library was carried out with unique molecular identifiers. TCRdb recomputed calls from the PCR reads with MiXCR, one row per CDR3 protein. The table has 500,000 or so distinct CDR3 sequences, roughly 10% seen once. This specimen belongs to a study of T-cell reconstitution after alpha-beta-depleted transplantation in children. The CDR3 loop spans 13 amino acids. V was pared by 3 bases and J by 4 bases, with 9 bases between. Per germline, CDR1 LGHDT and CDR2 YNNKEL (reference sequence). The chain employs TRBV3-1 and TRBJ2-5; possible D gene TRBD1, 6 bases. This receptor was identified in a female patient between 2 and 15 years old who had a stem cell transplant for aplastic anemia, so the T cells may come from the graft donor. The sequences come from PBMCs, mostly from graft donor cells, collected 180 days after TCRalphabeta/CD19-depleted stem cell transplant. CDR3 in amino acids: CASSHSGAETQYF. The CDR3 DNA reads TGTGCCAGCAGCCACTCAGGGGCAGAGACCCAGTACTTC.